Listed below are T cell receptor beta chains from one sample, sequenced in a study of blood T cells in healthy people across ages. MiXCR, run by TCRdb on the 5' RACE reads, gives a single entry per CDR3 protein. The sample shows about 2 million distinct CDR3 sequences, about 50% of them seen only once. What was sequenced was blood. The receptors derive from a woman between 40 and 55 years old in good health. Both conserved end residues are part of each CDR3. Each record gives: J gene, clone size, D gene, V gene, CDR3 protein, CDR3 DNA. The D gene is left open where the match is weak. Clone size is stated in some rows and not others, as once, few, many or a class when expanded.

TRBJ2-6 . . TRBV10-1 CASSGGRGANVLTF TGCGCCAGCAGCGGGGGGCGAGGGGCCAACGTCCTGACTTTC
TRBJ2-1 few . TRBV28 CASSTQVNEQFF TGTGCCAGCAGTACACAGGTGAATGAGCAGTTCTTC
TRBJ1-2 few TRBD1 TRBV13 CASSATGSGGYTF TGTGCCAGCAGCGCGACAGGGTCCGGTGGCTACACCTTC
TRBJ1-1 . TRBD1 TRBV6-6 CASTGQGPNTEAFF TGTGCCAGCACCGGACAGGGACCAAACACTGAAGCTTTCTTT
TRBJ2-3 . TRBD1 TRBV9 CASSFTGTGSTDTQYF TGTGCCAGCAGCTTCACCGGGACAGGGAGCACAGATACGCAGTATTTT
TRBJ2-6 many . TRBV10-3 CAIQGRDSGANVLTF TGTGCCATTCAGGGAAGGGACTCTGGGGCCAACGTCCTGACTTTC
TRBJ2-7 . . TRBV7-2 CASSSPQLYEQYF TGTGCCAGCAGCTCCCCTCAGCTTTACGAGCAGTACTTC
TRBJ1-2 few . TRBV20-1 CSASETGTGNFGYTF TGCAGTGCTAGCGAAACAGGGACGGGGAATTTTGGCTACACCTTC
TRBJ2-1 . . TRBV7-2 CASSLAYSQYNEQFF TGTGCCAGCAGCTTAGCGTATTCGCAGTACAATGAGCAGTTCTTC
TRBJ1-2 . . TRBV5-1 CASSLNLVAGRYNYGYTF TGCGCCAGCAGCTTGAATCTCGTGGCAGGGCGTTATAACTATGGCTACACCTTC
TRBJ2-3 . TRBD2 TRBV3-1 CASSQVLAGDTDTQYF TGTGCCAGCAGCCAAGTTCTAGCGGGGGACACAGATACGCAGTATTTT
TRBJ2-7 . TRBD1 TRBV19 CASSWTGLSYEQYF TGTGCCAGTAGTTGGACAGGACTCTCCTACGAGCAGTACTTC
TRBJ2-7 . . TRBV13 CASSSRGRPRNEQYF TGTGCCAGCAGCTCCCGGGGGCGCCCCCGGAATGAGCAGTACTTC
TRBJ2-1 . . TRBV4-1 CASSQGTVSDEQFF TGCGCCAGCAGCCAAGGGACGGTGTCGGATGAGCAGTTCTTC
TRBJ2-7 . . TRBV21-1 CASRWGGTGTHSEIYEQYF TGTGCCAGCAGATGGGGTGGGACAGGGACACATTCTGAAATATACGAGCAGTACTTC
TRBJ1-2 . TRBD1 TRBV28 CASRDRGSSNYGYTF TGTGCCAGCAGGGACAGGGGGTCTTCTAACTATGGCTACACCTTC
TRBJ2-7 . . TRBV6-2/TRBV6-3 CASSYSERSGFYEQYF TGTGCCAGCAGTTACTCTGAGCGGTCGGGGTTCTACGAGCAGTACTTC
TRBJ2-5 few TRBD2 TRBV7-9 CASSQRGGLAANQETQYF TGTGCCAGCAGCCAGAGGGGTGGGCTAGCGGCAAACCAAGAGACCCAGTACTTC
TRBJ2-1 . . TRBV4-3 CANSQEVAGAYNEQFF TGCGCCAACAGCCAAGAGGTGGCGGGGGCTTACAATGAGCAGTTCTTC
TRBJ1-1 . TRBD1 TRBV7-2 CASSTLGQGSTEAFF TGTGCCAGCAGCACCCTGGGACAGGGAAGCACTGAAGCTTTCTTT
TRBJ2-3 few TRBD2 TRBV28 CASSPRTSVGDTQYF TGTGCCAGCAGTCCGAGGACTAGCGTGGGAGATACGCAGTATTTT
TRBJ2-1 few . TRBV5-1 CASSTGTGLGEQFF TGCGCCAGCAGCACGGGGACCGGCCTGGGGGAGCAGTTCTTC
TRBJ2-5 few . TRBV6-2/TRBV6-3 CASSYSNPLETQYF TGTGCCAGCAGTTACAGCAACCCCTTGGAGACCCAGTACTTC
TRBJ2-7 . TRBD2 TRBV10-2 CASRSGTSGGSNEQYF TGCGCCAGCAGATCAGGGACTAGCGGGGGGTCCAATGAGCAGTACTTC
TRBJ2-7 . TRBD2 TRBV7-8 CASSLTSGFLSSYEQYF TGTGCCAGCAGCCTAACTAGCGGGTTCCTTAGCTCCTACGAGCAGTACTTC
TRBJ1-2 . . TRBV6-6 CASSYSKQGGFGYTF TGTGCCAGCAGTTACTCGAAACAGGGTGGATTCGGCTACACCTTC
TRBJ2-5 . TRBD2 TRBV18 CASSPRLALGDGQYF TGTGCCAGCTCACCACGACTAGCGTTGGGCGATGGGCAGTACTTC
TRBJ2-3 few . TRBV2 CASSEGSALDTQYF TGTGCCAGCAGTGAAGGGTCGGCCTTAGATACGCAGTATTTT
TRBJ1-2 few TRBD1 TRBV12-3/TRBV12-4 CASTRDRGLGYTF TGTGCCAGTACCCGGGACAGGGGGCTTGGCTACACCTTC
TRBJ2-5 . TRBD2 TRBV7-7 CASSLSPAGLAGGYQETQYF TGTGCTAGCAGCTTAAGCCCCGCGGGACTAGCGGGGGGCTATCAAGAGACCCAGTACTTC
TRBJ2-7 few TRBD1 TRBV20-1 CSAGQGIEQYF TGCAGTGCGGGACAGGGGATCGAGCAGTACTTC
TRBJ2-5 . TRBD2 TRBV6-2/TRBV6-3 CASSYSLAGGLQETQYF TGTGCCAGCAGTTACTCGTTAGCGGGGGGCCTCCAAGAGACCCAGTACTTC
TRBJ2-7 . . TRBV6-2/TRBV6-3 CASSNNRVSYEQYF TGTGCCAGCAGTAACAACCGGGTCTCCTACGAGCAGTACTTC
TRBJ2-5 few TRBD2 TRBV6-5 CASSYSGLAGRQETQYF TGTGCCAGCAGTTACTCGGGACTAGCGGGGCGCCAAGAGACCCAGTACTTC
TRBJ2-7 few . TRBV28 CASTVANSYEQYF TGTGCCAGCACAGTCGCCAACTCCTACGAGCAGTACTTC
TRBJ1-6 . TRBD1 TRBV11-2 CASSLEAGGDSPLHF TGTGCCAGCAGCTTAGAGGCAGGGGGCGATTCACCCCTCCACTTT
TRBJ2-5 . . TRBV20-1 CSARMRGGQETQYF TGCAGTGCTAGAATGAGGGGCGGACAAGAGACCCAGTACTTC
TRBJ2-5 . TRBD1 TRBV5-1 CASSLAGTGKETQYF TGCGCCAGCAGCTTGGCCGGGACAGGGAAAGAGACCCAGTACTTC
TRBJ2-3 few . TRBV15 CATSRDPEVSSTDTQYF TGTGCCACCAGCAGAGATCCGGAGGTCTCTAGCACAGATACGCAGTATTTT
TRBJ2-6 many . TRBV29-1 CSVGHGASGANVLTF TGCAGCGTTGGTCATGGGGCCTCAGGGGCCAACGTCCTGACTTTC
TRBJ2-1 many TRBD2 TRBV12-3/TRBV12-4 CASSLTSGGNEQFF TGTGCCAGCAGTTTGACTAGCGGGGGGAATGAGCAGTTCTTC
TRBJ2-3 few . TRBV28 CASSLASREGVDTQYF TGTGCCAGCAGTTTGGCCTCCAGGGAAGGGGTAGATACGCAGTATTTT
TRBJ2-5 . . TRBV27 CASSPTQITYVWYF TGTGCCAGCTCCCCCACACAGATAACTTACGTATGGTACTTC
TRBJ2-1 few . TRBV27 CASSLEGVPYNEQFF TGTGCCAGCAGTTTAGAGGGGGTCCCTTACAATGAGCAGTTCTTC
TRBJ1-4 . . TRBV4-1 CGAATNEKLFF TGCGGCGCCGCGACTAATGAAAAACTGTTTTTT
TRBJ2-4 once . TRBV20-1 CSARGGGSIQYF TGCAGTGCTAGAGGGGGGGGCAGCATTCAGTACTTC
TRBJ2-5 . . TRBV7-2 CASSLAVVALGETQYF TGTGCCAGCAGCTTAGCAGTAGTAGCCCTGGGAGAGACCCAGTACTTC
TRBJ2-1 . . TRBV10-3 CAIRGRESYNEQFF TGTGCCATCAGAGGTCGGGAGAGTTACAATGAGCAGTTCTTC
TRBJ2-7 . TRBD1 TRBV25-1 CASSVGQGVWNEQYF TGTGCCAGCAGCGTTGGACAGGGGGTTTGGAACGAGCAGTACTTC
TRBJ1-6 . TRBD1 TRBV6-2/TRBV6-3 CASSLSPGQKPNSPLHF TGTGCCAGCAGTCTGTCCCCGGGACAGAAACCCAATTCACCCCTCCACTTT
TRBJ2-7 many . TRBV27 CASSFAGGYEQYF TGCGCCAGCAGCTTCGCAGGAGGCTACGAGCAGTACTTC
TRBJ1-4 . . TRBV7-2 CASSLGSEHEKLFF TGCGCCAGCAGCTTAGGAAGTGAACACGAAAAACTGTTTTTT
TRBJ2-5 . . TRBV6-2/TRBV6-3 CASSSSGHRQETQYF TGTGCCAGCAGTAGCTCGGGGCACAGACAAGAGACCCAGTACTTC
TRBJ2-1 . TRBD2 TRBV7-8 CASSSRTSGFQETQFF TGTGCCAGCAGCTCCCGGACTAGCGGGTTTCAAGAGACCCAGTTCTTC